This TCR beta chain was sequenced during a study of T cells expressing NK-cell markers. Study-level background: It was sorted CD3+CD56-NKG2C+, CD3+CD56+NKG2C- and CD3+CD56+NKG2C+ T cells that provided the TCR beta repertoires. In the group of eight sequenced donors, seven were HCMV-seropositive and one was seronegative.

Study-wide points: The contribution of dominant NKG2C+ clonotypes to CD8+ T cells in roughly six donors was roughly 1.0-8%.

Germline V CDR1 and CDR2: MNHEY, SVGAGI. The CDR3 is 16 amino acids. TCR beta cDNA was made by 5'RACE template switching with UMIs. One entry per CDR3 protein, without DNA, is what TCRdb gives after re-calling the 5' RACE reads. Reported are 350,000 to 450,000 distinct CDR3 sequences; the ten largest clones contain roughly 5.4%. Comment on this clonotype: Its antigen is undetermined.

The sequence derives from a man aged 18-75 years in good health. The chain is built from TRBV6-5 and TRBJ1-6; TCRdb gives TRBD1 as the D gene, but with no DNA this cannot be confirmed. The sequenced material came from blood T cells: a sorted CD56 or NKG2C T cell subset, CD4+ or CD8+ T cells, or bulk PBMC T cells (not recorded which). The CDR3 loop reads CASSYNPRTGEAPLHF.